These 7 T cell receptor beta chains were sequenced from one sample in a study of a mutant IDH1 vaccine in newly diagnosed glioma. The protocol was immunoSEQ multiplex PCR, while the TCRdb copy is restricted to in-frame clones and leaves out a portion. The sample lists 40,000 or so clones; over 80% were seen once. The antigens these receptors bind are not known. Time point denoted: week 11, during vaccination. Topical imiquimod was applied with each vaccine dose, which held 300 ug of mutant IDH1 20-mer peptide. The sample consisted of PBMCs, taken from a glioma patient whose treatment included an IDH1 peptide vaccine. Receptors originate from a man aged 40-49 years with glioma.

The gene calls are TRBV29-1 and TRBJ2-5; TRBD1 might be the D (5 bases). V gave up 6 bases and J gave up 5 bases, with 13 bases separating them. This CDR3 is 12 amino acids long. In germline, CDR1 is SQVTM, CDR2 ANQGSEA. CDR3 in DNA: TGCAGCGTGATAACAGGCCCGGAGACCCAGTACTTC. As protein: CSVITGPETQYF.

This clone was seen only once. J is TRBJ2-2 and V is TRBV6-1; D unresolved. Germline CDR1 reads MNHNS; CDR2 reads SASEGT. With 1 base removed from V and 1 base from J, the gap between germline ends came to 4 bases. The CDR3 totals 14 residues. CDR3 residues: CASSEGWNTGELFF. CDR3 DNA: TGTGCCAGCAGTGAAGGATGGAACACCGGGGAGCTGTTTTTT.

The V call is TRBV19, the J call TRBJ2-2, with 7 bases lining up with TRBD2. The CDR3 contains 15 residues. Germline V CDR1 and CDR2: LNHDA, SQIVND (reference sequence). The trim removed 7 bases at V and 6 bases at J, leaving 11 bases unmatched. The CDR3 protein is CASTEGTILAGELFF. In DNA form, the CDR3 reads TGTGCCAGTACCGAGGGGACTATTCTGGCCGGGGAGCTGTTTTTT.

V usage is TRBV11-3 and J usage is TRBJ2-2; D gene ambiguous. Trimming stripped 1 base from V and 6 bases from J, with 12 bases between. CDR3 size: 15 residues. Looked up from germline, CDR1 is SGHNT and CDR2 is YENEEA. The CDR3 DNA is TGTGCCAGCAGCTTAGTGGTTGGGGATCCCGGGGAGCTGTTTTTT. This gives the protein CASSLVVGDPGELFF.

The V and J genes are TRBV5-6 and TRBJ2-3; 13 bases are shared with TRBD2. CDR3 length: 16 amino acids. From germline, CDR1 is SGHDT and CDR2 YYEEEE. V lost 5 bases to trimming and J lost 3 bases; unmatched junction nucleotides: 6. The CDR3 here is CASRVTTSGRTDTQYF. In nucleotides, the CDR3 is TGTGCCAGCAGGGTGACGACTAGCGGGAGGACAGATACGCAGTATTTT.

The rearrangement links TRBV5-1 to TRBJ2-6, with D maybe TRBD2 (5 bases). Trimming left V 0 bases short and J 0 bases short, with 7 bases between. The CDR3 extends over 16 amino acids. The germline gives CDR1 SGHRS, CDR2 YFSETQ. This CDR3 is CASSLGGSSGANVLTF. CDR3 bases: TGCGCCAGCAGCTTGGGTGGGAGCTCTGGGGCCAACGTCCTGACTTTC.

The chain is built from TRBV7-3 and TRBJ2-2; 10 bases line up with TRBD1. The germline CDR1 and CDR2 sequences are SGHTA and FQGTGA. This CDR3 has 16 residues. Trimming took 5 bases from V and 4 from J; bases not matched to a gene: 7. The CDR3 region is CASSRRQGAGTGELFF. The CDR3 bases are TGTGCCAGCAGCAGAAGACAGGGGGCCGGCACCGGGGAGCTGTTTTTT.